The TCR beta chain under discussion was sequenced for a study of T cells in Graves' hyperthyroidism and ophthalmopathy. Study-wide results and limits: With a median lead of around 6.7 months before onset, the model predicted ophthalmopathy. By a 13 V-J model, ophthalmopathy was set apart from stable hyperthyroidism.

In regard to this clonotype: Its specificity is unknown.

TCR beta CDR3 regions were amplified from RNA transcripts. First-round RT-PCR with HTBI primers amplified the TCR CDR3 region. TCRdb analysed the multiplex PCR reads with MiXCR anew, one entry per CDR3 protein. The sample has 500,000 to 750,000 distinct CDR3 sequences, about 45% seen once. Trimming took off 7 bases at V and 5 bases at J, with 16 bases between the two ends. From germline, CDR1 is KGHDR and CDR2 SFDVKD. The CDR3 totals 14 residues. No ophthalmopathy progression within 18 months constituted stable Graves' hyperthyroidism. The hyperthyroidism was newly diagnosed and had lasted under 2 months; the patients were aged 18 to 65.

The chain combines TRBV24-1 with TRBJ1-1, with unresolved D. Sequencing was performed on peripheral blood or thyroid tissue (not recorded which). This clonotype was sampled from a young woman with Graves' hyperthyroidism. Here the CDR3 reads CATSSDEGRTEAFF. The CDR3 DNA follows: TGTGCCACCAGCAGTGATGAGGGTAGGACTGAAGCTTTCTTT.